The subject of this entry is one TCR beta chain. This sample is part of a study of blood T cell repertoires in COVID-19. As for the study in general: Sample material is recorded as cDNA or gDNA derived from T cells, B-cell-depleted T cells, or PBMCs.

The method was immunoSEQ multiplex PCR; TCRdb's version includes in-frame clones alone and lacks a portion of them. Of a few hundred thousand clones in the sample, approximately 85% were seen once. Sequenced input: peripheral blood. The sequence derives from a man over 45 with active or convalescent COVID-19.

CDR3 bases: TGTGCCAGCACCACCGGGACAGGGGGTTACAATGAGCAGTTCTTC. This codes for CASTTGTGGYNEQFF. V usage is TRBV6-6 and J usage is TRBJ2-1; TRBD1 aligns across 11 bases. V dropped 7 bases and J dropped 4; count of bases not matched to a gene: 6. Germline assignment: CDR1 MNHNY and CDR2 SVGAGI (reference sequence). The CDR3 totals 15 residues.